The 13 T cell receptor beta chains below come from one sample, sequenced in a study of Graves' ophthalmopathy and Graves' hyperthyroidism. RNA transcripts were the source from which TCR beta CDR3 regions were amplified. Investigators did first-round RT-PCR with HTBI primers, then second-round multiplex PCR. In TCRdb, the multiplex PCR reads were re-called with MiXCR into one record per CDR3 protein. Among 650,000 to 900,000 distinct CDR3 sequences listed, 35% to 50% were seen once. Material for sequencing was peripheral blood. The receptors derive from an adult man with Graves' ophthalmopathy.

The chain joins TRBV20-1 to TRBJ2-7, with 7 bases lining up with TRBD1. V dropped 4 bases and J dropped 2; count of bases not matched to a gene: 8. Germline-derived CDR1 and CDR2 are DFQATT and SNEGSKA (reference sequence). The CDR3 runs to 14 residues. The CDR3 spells CSAKSRQGPYEQYF. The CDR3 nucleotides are TGCAGTGCTAAGTCAAGACAGGGTCCCTACGAGCAGTACTTC.

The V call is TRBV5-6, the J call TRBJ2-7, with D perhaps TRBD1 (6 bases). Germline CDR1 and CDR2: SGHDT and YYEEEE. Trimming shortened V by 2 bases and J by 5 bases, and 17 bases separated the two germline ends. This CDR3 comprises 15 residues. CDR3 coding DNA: TGTGCCAGCAGCTTAACAGGGTCTCTATTCGACGAGCAGTACTTC. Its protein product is CASSLTGSLFDEQYF.

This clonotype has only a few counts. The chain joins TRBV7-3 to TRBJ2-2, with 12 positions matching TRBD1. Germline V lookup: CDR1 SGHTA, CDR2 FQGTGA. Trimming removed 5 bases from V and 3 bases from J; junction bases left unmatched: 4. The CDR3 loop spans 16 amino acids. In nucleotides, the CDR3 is TGTGCCAGCAGCCCAGGGACAGGGGGCCACACCGGGGAGCTGTTTTTT. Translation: CASSPGTGGHTGELFF.

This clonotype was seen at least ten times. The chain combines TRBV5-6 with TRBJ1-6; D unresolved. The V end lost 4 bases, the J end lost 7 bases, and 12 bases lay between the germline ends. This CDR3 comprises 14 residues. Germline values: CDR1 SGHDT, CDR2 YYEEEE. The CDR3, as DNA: TGTGCCAGCAGCCCCGGTCTAAGGAATTCACCCCTCCACTTT. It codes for CASSPGLRNSPLHF.

Written as DNA, the CDR3 is TGCAGCGTTACAGGGGCTGCATATGGCTACACCTTC. Translating gives CSVTGAAYGYTF. This chain connects TRBV29-1 to TRBJ1-2; 7 nucleotides agree with TRBD1. V shed 5 bases, J shed 5 bases, and the junction held 5 bases outside the gene matches. The germline gives CDR1 SQVTM, CDR2 ANQGSEA. The CDR3 is 12 residues long.

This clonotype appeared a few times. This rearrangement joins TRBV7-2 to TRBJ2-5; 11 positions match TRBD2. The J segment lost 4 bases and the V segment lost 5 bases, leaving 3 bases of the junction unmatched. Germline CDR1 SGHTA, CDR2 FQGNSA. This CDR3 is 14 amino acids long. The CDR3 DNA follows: TGTGCCAGCAGCCCACTAGCGGGAGTAGAGACCCAGTACTTC. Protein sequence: CASSPLAGVETQYF.

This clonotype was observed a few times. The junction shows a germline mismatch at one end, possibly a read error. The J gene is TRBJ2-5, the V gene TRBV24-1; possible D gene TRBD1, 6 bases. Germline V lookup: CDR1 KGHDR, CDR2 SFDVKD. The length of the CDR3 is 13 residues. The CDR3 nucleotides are TGTGCCATCAGTGGGACACCCCAAGAGACCCAGTACTTC. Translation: CAISGTPQETQYF.

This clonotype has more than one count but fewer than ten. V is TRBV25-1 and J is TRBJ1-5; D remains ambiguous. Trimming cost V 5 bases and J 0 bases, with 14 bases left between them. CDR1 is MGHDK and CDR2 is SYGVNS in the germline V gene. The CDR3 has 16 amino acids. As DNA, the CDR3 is TGTGCCAGCAGTTGGGTCGATACACTTAGCAATCAGCCCCAGCATTTT. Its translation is CASSWVDTLSNQPQHF.

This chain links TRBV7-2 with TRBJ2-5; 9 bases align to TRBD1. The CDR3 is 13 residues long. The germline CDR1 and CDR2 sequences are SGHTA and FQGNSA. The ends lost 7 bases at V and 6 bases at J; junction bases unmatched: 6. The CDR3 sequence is CASNNRGRKTQYF. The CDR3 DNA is TGTGCCAGCAACAACAGGGGGCGGAAGACCCAGTACTTC.

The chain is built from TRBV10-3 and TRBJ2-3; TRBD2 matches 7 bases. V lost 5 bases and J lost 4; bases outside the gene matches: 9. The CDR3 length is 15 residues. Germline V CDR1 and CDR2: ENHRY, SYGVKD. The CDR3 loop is CAISPEGGGSDTQYF. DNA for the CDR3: TGTGCCATCAGTCCGGAAGGCGGGGGTTCAGATACGCAGTATTTT.

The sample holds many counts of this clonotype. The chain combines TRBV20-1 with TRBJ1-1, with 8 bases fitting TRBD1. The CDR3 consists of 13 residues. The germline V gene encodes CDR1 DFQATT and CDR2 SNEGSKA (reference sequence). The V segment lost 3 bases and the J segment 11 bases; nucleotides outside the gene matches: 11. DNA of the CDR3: TGCAGTGCTAGGCTAGACAGGGGAATAGAGGCTTTCTTT. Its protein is CSARLDRGIEAFF.

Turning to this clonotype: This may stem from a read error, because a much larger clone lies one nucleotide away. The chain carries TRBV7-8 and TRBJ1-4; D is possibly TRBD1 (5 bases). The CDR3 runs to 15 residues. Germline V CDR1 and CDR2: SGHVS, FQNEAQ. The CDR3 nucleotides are TGTGCCAGCAGCCCTTTGATGGGGCGGGATGAAAGACTGTTTTTT. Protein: CASSPLMGRDERLFF.

DNA for the CDR3: TGCGCCAGCAGCCAAGATATCGCCGTTACCTACGAGCAGTACTTC. As protein: CASSQDIAVTYEQYF. This chain connects TRBV4-1 to TRBJ2-7, with D hard to call. Trimming took 0 bases from V and 2 from J, leaving 11 bases between them. Germline V gives CDR1 MGHRA, CDR2 YSYEKL. This CDR3 has 15 residues.